Each of the 32 T cell receptor beta chains below was sequenced from the same sample in a study of shared clonotypes between healthy human individuals. TCRdb's table, derived via immunoSEQ multiplex PCR, lists solely in-frame clones and lacks some. This repertoire shows 600,000 to 750,000 clones, roughly 72% found once; its top ten account for approximately 1.7%. The sequencing sample was made of memory CD4+ T cells sorted from blood. Indicated subset: CD45RA-negative fraction. The receptor set was obtained from a woman under 40 in good health.

This chain links TRBV5-4 with TRBJ2-3, with TRBD2 matching over 10 bases. Per the germline V gene, CDR1 is SGHNT and CDR2 is YYREEE (reference sequence). J was trimmed by 2 bases and V by 5 bases; bases with no gene match: 5. The CDR3 spans 15 residues. The CDR3 DNA is TGTGCCAGCAGTACTAGCGGGATCCTCACAGATACGCAGTATTTT. Translated, it gives CASSTSGILTDTQYF.

On this clone: This sample includes further DNA sequences coding for the same CDR3. This chain links TRBV25-1 with TRBJ2-2; 7 bases match TRBD1. The CDR3 is 16 amino acids. Germline V gene lookup returns CDR1 MGHDK and CDR2 SYGVNS. Trimming cost V 5 bases and J 6 bases; bases outside gene matches: 12. The DNA for the CDR3 is TGTGCCAGCAGTCTTTCGTGGGACAGAGGGGCCGGGGAGCTGTTTTTT. This sequence encodes CASSLSWDRGAGELFF.

This clone was observed a handful of times. The genes are TRBV19 and TRBJ1-1; D not resolved. Germline V gene sequence: CDR1 LNHDA, CDR2 SQIVND (reference sequence). The CDR3 has 13 amino acids. With 7 bases removed from V and 5 bases from J, the gap between germline ends came to 14 bases. The CDR3 protein is CASIGPFGTEAFF. DNA of the CDR3: TGTGCCAGTATTGGCCCTTTCGGAACTGAAGCTTTCTTT.

The chain employs TRBV18 and TRBJ2-2, with 7 positions matching TRBD1. This CDR3 has 15 amino acids. The V gene's germline CDR1 is KGHSH and CDR2 LQKENI. V shed 6 bases, J shed 6 bases, and the junction held 10 bases outside the gene matches. CDR3 amino acids: CASSPQGVAPGELFF. Written as DNA, the CDR3 is TGTGCCAGCTCCCCCCAGGGGGTTGCCCCCGGGGAGCTGTTTTTT.

The chain joins TRBV2 to TRBJ1-4, with a possible D match to TRBD1 (5 bases). The CDR3 length is 14 residues. The germline V gene has CDR1 SNHLY and CDR2 FYNNEI. V lost 7 bases, J lost 4 bases, and 13 bases lay in between. CDR3: CASNKDRNNEKLFF. CDR3 in DNA: TGTGCCAGCAACAAAGACAGAAATAATGAAAAACTGTTTTTT.

This clone was counted a few times. The genes are TRBV11-2 and TRBJ2-7; 8 positions match TRBD2. The CDR3 totals 16 residues. J gave up 2 bases and V 4 bases, and 10 bases lay outside the gene matches. From germline, CDR1 is SGHAT and CDR2 FQNNGV. The CDR3 spells CASSSTSALGPYEQYF. In DNA, the CDR3 is TGTGCCAGCAGCTCGACTAGCGCCCTAGGCCCCTACGAGCAGTACTTC. The full variable domain, rest sourced from reference TRBV11-2 and TRBJ2-7, is EAGVAQSPRYKIIEKRQSVAFWCNPISGHATLYWYQQILGQGPKLLIQFQNNGVVDDSQLPKDRFSAERLKGVDSTLKIQPAKLEDSAVYLCASSSTSALGPYEQYFGPGTRLTVT.

This clone was observed a single time. This chain uses TRBV7-6 with TRBJ2-1, with TRBD2 identical over 12 bases. Germline lookup yields CDR1 SGHVS and CDR2 FNYEAQ. The CDR3 totals 15 residues. Trimming at V came to 0 bases and at J to 12 bases, leaving 6 bases not matched to a gene. The CDR3: CASSLAVGLAGGQFF. CDR3 DNA sequence: TGTGCCAGCAGCTTAGCGGTGGGACTAGCGGGCGGGCAGTTCTTC.

The genes are TRBV7-2 and TRBJ2-6; D is perhaps TRBD1 (6 bases). Trimming took off 3 bases at V and 0 bases at J, with 6 bases between the two ends. The CDR3 is 15 residues long. The germline CDR1 and CDR2 sequences are SGHTA and FQGNSA. In nucleotides, the CDR3 is TGTGCCAGCAGCTTGGACAGCTCTGGGGCCAACGTCCTGACTTTC. Translating gives CASSLDSSGANVLTF.

This clone appeared a single time. J is TRBJ2-7 and V is TRBV19; 10 nucleotides line up with TRBD1. V lost 10 bases, J lost 2 bases, and 11 bases stayed unmatched. Germline CDR1 reads LNHDA; CDR2 reads SQIVND (reference sequence). This CDR3 region has 15 residues. The CDR3 coding sequence is TGTGCCATAACGCCCGGGACAGGGGTAACCTACGAGCAGTACTTC. Amino acid sequence: CAITPGTGVTYEQYF. The full variable domain, rest sourced from reference TRBV19 and TRBJ2-7, is DGGITQSPKYLFRKEGQNVTLSCEQNLNHDAMYWYRQDPGQGLRLIYYSQIVNDFQKGDIAEGYSVSREKKESFPLTVTSAQKNPTAFYLCAITPGTGVTYEQYFGPGTRLTVT.

The chain has TRBV7-9 and TRBJ1-4, with 10 bases lining up with TRBD1. CDR1 and CDR2 from the germline V gene are SEHNR and FQNEAQ (reference sequence). The CDR3 is 15 residues long. Trimming took 5 bases from V and 7 from J; bases not matched to a gene: 7. CDR3 region: CASSPPGQGREKLFF. CDR3 sequence (DNA): TGTGCCAGCAGCCCACCGGGACAGGGGCGTGAAAAACTGTTTTTT.

The chain carries TRBV28 and TRBJ1-5; D ambiguous. Germline V gene sequence: CDR1 MDHEN, CDR2 SYDVKM. The ends were cut back, 3 bases at V and 7 bases at J, with 7 bases in the middle. The CDR3 runs 12 residues. The CDR3 reads CASSLVLQPQHF. CDR3 coding DNA: TGTGCCAGCAGTTTGGTTCTCCAGCCCCAGCATTTT. Supplemented by reference TRBV28 and TRBJ1-5, the full variable domain reads DVKVTQSSRYLVKRTGEKVFLECVQDMDHENMFWYRQDPGLGLRLIYFSYDVKMKEKGDIPEGYSVSREKKERFSLILESASTNQTSMYLCASSLVLQPQHFGDGTRLSIL.

The rearrangement uses TRBV21-1 and TRBJ1-2; the tabulated D call, TRBD1, remains unverified against the DNA. TRBV21-1 is a pseudogene segment. CDR3 length: 14 residues. The CDR3 coding sequence is TGTGCCAGCAGCCTATGGGGCCTAGGGTATGGCTACACCTTC. Its protein is CASSLWGLGYGYTF.

This chain connects TRBV25-1 to TRBJ1-2; D gene ambiguous. The CDR3 extends over 13 amino acids. The V and J ends lost 4 bases and 11 bases respectively, with 17 bases between them. Germline V gene data show CDR1 as MGHDK and CDR2 as SYGVNS. CDR3 sequence: CASSVSPDRQYTF. CDR3 DNA: TGTGCCAGCAGTGTGTCCCCCGACCGACAATACACCTTC.

The sample holds a few counts of this clone. Different DNA sequences within this sample yield the same CDR3. The rearrangement uses TRBV5-1 and TRBJ2-1; D not certain. V was trimmed by 2 bases and J by 1 base, leaving 10 bases between them. Germline values: CDR1 SGHRS, CDR2 YFSETQ. This CDR3 comprises 15 residues. Written as DNA, the CDR3 is TGCGCCAGCAGCTTAAGCTCCGGGTCCTACAATGAGCAGTTCTTC. Its protein product is CASSLSSGSYNEQFF.

The rearrangement links TRBV28 to TRBJ2-2, with a possible D match to TRBD2 (6 bases). The CDR3 loop spans 14 amino acids. Germline assignment: CDR1 MDHEN and CDR2 SYDVKM. The V gene lost 3 bases and the J gene lost 6 bases, with 11 bases spanning the gap. Here the CDR3 DNA reads TGTGCCAGCAGTTTTGGAGGGCGAGCCGGGGAGCTGTTTTTT. The encoded protein is CASSFGGRAGELFF.

This clone was observed once. The chain recombines TRBV28 with TRBJ1-5, with 11 positions matching TRBD1. The germline V gene encodes CDR1 MDHEN and CDR2 SYDVKM. CDR3 length equals 17 residues. J was trimmed by 0 bases and V by 4 bases; bases with no gene match: 5. For the CDR3, the DNA is TGTGCCAGCAGTTCAGGACAGGGGGCGAATAGCAATCAGCCCCAGCATTTT. Translating it yields CASSSGQGANSNQPQHF.

The chain employs TRBV5-8 and TRBJ2-7, with TRBD2 matching over 14 bases. V gave up 3 bases and J gave up 7 bases; unmatched junction bases: 9. CDR3 length: 16 amino acids. Germline V gene sequence: CDR1 SGHTS, CDR2 YDEGEE. The CDR3 DNA sequence: TGTGCCAGCAGCTCCCCGACTAGCGGGAGGGCCTGGGAGCAGTACTTC. Its protein product is CASSSPTSGRAWEQYF.

This chain uses TRBV7-3 with TRBJ2-1; no reliable D call. The CDR3 totals 13 residues. Germline V gives CDR1 SGHTA, CDR2 FQGTGA. V lost 2 bases and J lost 5, with 7 bases in between. Here the CDR3 reads CASSLSGNNEQFF. The CDR3 nucleotides are TGTGCCAGCAGCTTATCTGGTAACAATGAGCAGTTCTTC.

In regard to this clone: This specimen includes other DNA sequences encoding the same CDR3. The V and J genes are TRBV19 and TRBJ1-1; TRBD1 is a possible D gene (5 bases). The germline V gene encodes CDR1 LNHDA and CDR2 SQIVND (reference sequence). The CDR3 loop spans 12 amino acids. V lost 6 bases and J lost 1, with 6 bases in between. The CDR3 here is CASRDRNTEAFF. The CDR3 DNA is TGTGCCAGTAGAGACAGGAACACTGAAGCTTTCTTT.

This clone has a single count. This chain connects TRBV27 to TRBJ2-7, with a tentative D call TRBD2 (5 bases). Germline loops: CDR1 MNHEY, CDR2 SMNVEV (reference sequence). The CDR3 contains 16 residues. Trimming cost V 4 bases and J 3 bases, with 19 bases left between them. The DNA for the CDR3 is TGTGCCAGCAGTTGGAAAGCGGACTCTACCCACTACGAGCAGTACTTC. It translates to CASSWKADSTHYEQYF.

This clone was observed a few times. This chain links TRBV9 with TRBJ1-1, with 8 bases that match TRBD1. Per the germline V gene, CDR1 is SGDLS and CDR2 is YYNGEE. Trimming took 3 bases from V and 3 from J; bases not matched to a gene: 7. The CDR3 consists of 15 residues. The CDR3 bases are TGTGCCAGCAGCGATCGGACAGGGAGGGACACTGAAGCTTTCTTT. Amino acids: CASSDRTGRDTEAFF. Using reference TRBV9 and TRBJ1-1 for the parts outside the CDR3, the full variable domain is DSGVTQTPKHLITATGQRVTLRCSPRSGDLSVYWYQQSLDQGLQFLIQYYNGEERAKGNILERFSAQQFPDLHSELNLSSLELGDSALYFCASSDRTGRDTEAFFGQGTRLTVV.

The genes are TRBV7-2 and TRBJ2-7; weak D call: TRBD2 (6 bases). In germline, CDR1 is SGHTA, CDR2 FQGNSA. The germline V and J ends were trimmed by 3 bases and 1 base, with 13 bases remaining between them. The CDR3 is 15 residues long. The CDR3 coding sequence is TGTGCCAGCAGCTTTGGCGGGATTGCATCCTACGAGCAGTACTTC. Translation gives CASSFGGIASYEQYF.

This clone was counted a few times. The rearrangement links TRBV28 to TRBJ1-1; no definite D call. Germline CDR1 reads MDHEN; CDR2 reads SYDVKM. The CDR3 has 17 residues. The V gene lost 7 bases and the J gene lost 0 bases, with 21 bases spanning the gap. The CDR3 protein is CASMALRAANMNTEAFF. CDR3 coding DNA: TGTGCCAGCATGGCCCTGCGTGCAGCTAACATGAACACTGAAGCTTTCTTT.

The chain recombines TRBV7-2 with TRBJ2-3; tentatively, D is TRBD1 or TRBD2 (5 bases each). This CDR3 region has 19 residues. The germline V gene has CDR1 SGHTA and CDR2 FQGNSA. V gave up 5 bases and J gave up 0 bases, with 24 bases separating them. The CDR3 protein is CASSPSRGRRGPSTDTQYF. The DNA for the CDR3 is TGTGCCAGCAGCCCCTCCCGGGGTAGAAGGGGTCCTAGCACAGATACGCAGTATTTT.

The chain joins TRBV7-8 to TRBJ1-5, with D perhaps matching TRBD1 (6 bases). This CDR3 has 13 residues. V dropped 5 bases and J dropped 4 bases, with 9 bases sitting between them. Germline V CDR1 and CDR2: SGHVS, FQNEAQ. In DNA form, the CDR3 reads TGTGCCAGCAGCGTGGACAGAAATCAGCCCCAGCATTTT. It translates to CASSVDRNQPQHF.

The J gene is TRBJ2-5, the V gene TRBV6-1; tentative D call: TRBD2 (5 bases). V was trimmed by 8 bases and J by 5 bases, leaving 9 bases between them. Germline CDR1 and CDR2: MNHNS and SASEGT. The CDR3 spans 11 residues. The CDR3 loop reads CASGSGETQYF. DNA of the CDR3: TGTGCCAGCGGTTCGGGGGAGACCCAGTACTTC.

This sequence joins TRBV20-1 and TRBJ2-5; D is ambiguous. The CDR3 totals 10 residues. Trimming left V 8 bases short and J 3 bases short, with 7 bases between. Germline V gives CDR1 DFQATT, CDR2 SNEGSKA (reference sequence). The CDR3 sequence is CSLQEETQYF. The CDR3 coding sequence is TGCAGTCTTCAAGAAGAGACCCAGTACTTC.

This chain connects TRBV5-4 to TRBJ1-4; TRBD1 might be the D (5 bases). Looked up from germline, CDR1 is SGHNT and CDR2 is YYREEE (reference sequence). Trimming took off 4 bases at V and 7 bases at J, with 14 bases between the two ends. The CDR3 contains 14 residues. DNA of the CDR3: TGTGCCAGCAGCATGGGGGGATTGGCTGAAAAACTGTTTTTT. Translating gives CASSMGGLAEKLFF.

This clone appeared a few times. The rearrangement joins TRBV20-1 to TRBJ1-1; D call uncertain. V was clipped by 3 bases and J by 3 bases, with 5 bases between them. Germline V gene data show CDR1 as DFQATT and CDR2 as SNEGSKA (reference sequence). The CDR3 spans 11 residues. CDR3: CSASWDTEAFF. The CDR3 DNA sequence: TGCAGTGCTAGTTGGGACACTGAAGCTTTCTTT.

The chain is built from TRBV11-1 and TRBJ2-3; 7 bases map to TRBD2. The CDR3 is 14 residues long. Germline CDR1 and CDR2: SGHAT and FQDESV (reference sequence). V lost 4 bases, J lost 1 base, and 2 bases stayed unmatched. The CDR3 DNA sequence: TGTGCCAGCAGCTCGACTAGCCGCACAGATACGCAGTATTTT. Encoded protein: CASSSTSRTDTQYF.

This clone was seen a few times. The rearrangement links TRBV19 to TRBJ1-5, with D perhaps matching TRBD1 (5 bases). Trimming took 3 bases from V and 7 from J, leaving 10 bases between them. Germline CDR1 reads LNHDA; CDR2 reads SQIVND (reference sequence). This CDR3 comprises 13 residues. In DNA form, the CDR3 reads TGTGCCAGTAGTATCCAGGAGGGGCAGCCCCAGCATTTT. This sequence encodes CASSIQEGQPQHF.

CDR3 in DNA: TGTGCCAGCACCCTTGGACTAGCGGAAATAAACATTCAGTACTTC. This translates into CASTLGLAEINIQYF. The V call is TRBV6-1, the J call TRBJ2-4; 10 bases line up with TRBD2. The length of the CDR3 is 15 residues. CDR1 is MNHNS, CDR2 SASEGT, per germline. V lost 7 bases to trimming and J lost 6 bases; unmatched junction nucleotides: 9.